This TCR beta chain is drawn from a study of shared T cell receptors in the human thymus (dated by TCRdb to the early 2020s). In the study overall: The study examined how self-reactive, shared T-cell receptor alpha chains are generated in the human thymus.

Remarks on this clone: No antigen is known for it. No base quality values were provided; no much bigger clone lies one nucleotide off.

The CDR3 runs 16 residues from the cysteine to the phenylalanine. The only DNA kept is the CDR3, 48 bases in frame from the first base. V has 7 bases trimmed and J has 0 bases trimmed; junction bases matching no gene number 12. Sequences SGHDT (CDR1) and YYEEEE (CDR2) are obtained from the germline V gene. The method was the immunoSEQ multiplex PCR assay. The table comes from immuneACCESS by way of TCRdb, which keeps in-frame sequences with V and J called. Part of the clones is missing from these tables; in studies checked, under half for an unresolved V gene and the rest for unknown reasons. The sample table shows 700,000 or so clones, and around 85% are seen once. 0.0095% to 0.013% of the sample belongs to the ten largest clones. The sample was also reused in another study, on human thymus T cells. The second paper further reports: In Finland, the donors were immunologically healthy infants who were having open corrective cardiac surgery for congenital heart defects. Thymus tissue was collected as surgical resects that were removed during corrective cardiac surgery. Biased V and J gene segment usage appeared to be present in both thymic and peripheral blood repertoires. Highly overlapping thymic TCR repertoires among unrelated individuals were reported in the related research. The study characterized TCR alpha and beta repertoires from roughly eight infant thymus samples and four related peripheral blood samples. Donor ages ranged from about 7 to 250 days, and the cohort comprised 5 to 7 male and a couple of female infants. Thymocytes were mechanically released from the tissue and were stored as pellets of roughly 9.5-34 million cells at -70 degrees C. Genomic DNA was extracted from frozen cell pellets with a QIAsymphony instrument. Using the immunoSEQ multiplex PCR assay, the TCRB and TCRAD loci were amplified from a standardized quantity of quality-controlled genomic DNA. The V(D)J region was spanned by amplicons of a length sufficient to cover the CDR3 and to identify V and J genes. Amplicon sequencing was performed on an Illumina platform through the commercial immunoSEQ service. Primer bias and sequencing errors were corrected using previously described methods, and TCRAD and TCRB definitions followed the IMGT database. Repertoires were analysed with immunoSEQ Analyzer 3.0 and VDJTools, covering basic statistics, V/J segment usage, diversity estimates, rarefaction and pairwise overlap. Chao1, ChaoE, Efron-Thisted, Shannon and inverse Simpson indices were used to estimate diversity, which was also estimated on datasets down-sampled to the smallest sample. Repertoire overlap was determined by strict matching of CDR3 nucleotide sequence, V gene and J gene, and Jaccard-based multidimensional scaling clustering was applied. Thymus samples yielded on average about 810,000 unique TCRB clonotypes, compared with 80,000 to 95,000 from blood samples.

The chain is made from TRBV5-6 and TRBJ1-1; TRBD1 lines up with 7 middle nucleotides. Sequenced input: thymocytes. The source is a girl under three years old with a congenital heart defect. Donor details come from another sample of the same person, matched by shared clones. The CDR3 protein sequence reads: CASRGGPGQMNTEAFF. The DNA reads TGTGCCAGCCGTGGGGGCCCGGGACAGATGAACACTGAAGCTTTCTTT.